Listed below are T cell receptor beta chains from one sample, sequenced in a study of early T cells in non-severe SARS-CoV-2 infection. Each CDR3 protein is one row after TCRdb ran MiXCR on the 5' RACE reads. Of about 40,000 distinct CDR3 sequences detected, over 4% appear once; the ten largest clones hold approximately 4.8%. Sequences were obtained from whole blood. The receptors were gathered from an adult who was a healthcare worker with PCR-confirmed SARS-CoV-2 infection or an uninfected control (not recorded which). The CDR3 runs from the conserved cysteine through the conserved F or W. A D gene is named only where the DNA matches it firmly. Not every row has a clone size; where given, it reads once, few, many or a size class.

D gene: NA
V gene: TRBV6-6
clone size: many
J gene: TRBJ1-6
CDR3 DNA: TGTGCCAGCACCAGCCGGGCCGAGGGTTCACCCCTCCACTTT
CDR3 protein: CASTSRAEGSPLHF

D gene: NA
V gene: TRBV4-3
clone size: many
J gene: TRBJ1-2
CDR3 DNA: TGCGCCAGCAGCCCACTAAGGTCCCTCGACAGCGTCGGCGGCTACACCTTC
CDR3 protein: CASSPLRSLDSVGGYTF

D gene: TRBD2
V gene: TRBV5-6
clone size: many
J gene: TRBJ2-2
CDR3 DNA: TGTGCCAGCAGTCAAAGCGGGGGAAACACCGGGGAGCTGTTTTTT
CDR3 protein: CASSQSGGNTGELFF

D gene: TRBD1
V gene: TRBV3-1
clone size: many
J gene: TRBJ1-4
CDR3 DNA: TGTGCCAGCAGCCCCCGACAGGGATTCGGTGAAAAACTGTTTTTT
CDR3 protein: CASSPRQGFGEKLFF

D gene: NA
V gene: TRBV11-2
clone size: medium-sized
J gene: TRBJ1-6
CDR3 DNA: TGTGCCAGCAGCTTAGTAACTTCACCCCTCCACTTT
CDR3 protein: CASSLVTSPLHF

D gene: NA
V gene: TRBV27
clone size: NA
J gene: TRBJ1-1
CDR3 DNA: TGTGCCAGCAGTTTTTGGAACAGGATTAACACTGAAGCTTTCTTT
CDR3 protein: CASSFWNRINTEAFF

D gene: TRBD2
V gene: TRBV5-4
clone size: few
J gene: TRBJ2-1
CDR3 DNA: TGTGCCAGCAGCTTGGTTATTGTGTCGGGACTAGGCAGAAATGAGCAGTTCTTC
CDR3 protein: CASSLVIVSGLGRNEQFF

D gene: NA
V gene: TRBV28
clone size: many
J gene: TRBJ1-2
CDR3 DNA: TGTGCCAGCAGTTTTCGGTCCGAGACATATGGCTACACCTTC
CDR3 protein: CASSFRSETYGYTF

D gene: TRBD2
V gene: TRBV4-1
clone size: NA
J gene: TRBJ2-3
CDR3 DNA: TGCGCCAGCAGCCAAGATCAGGAGACTAGCGGGAGCACAGATACGCAGTATTTT
CDR3 protein: CASSQDQETSGSTDTQYF

D gene: NA
V gene: TRBV11-2
clone size: many
J gene: TRBJ2-3
CDR3 DNA: TGTGCCAGCAGCTTGGAATACAGGGTGGCAGATACGCAGTATTTT
CDR3 protein: CASSLEYRVADTQYF

D gene: TRBD1
V gene: TRBV6-2/TRBV6-3
clone size: medium-sized
J gene: TRBJ2-5
CDR3 DNA: TGTGCCAGCAGTCCGCCGACAGGGGGCGGAGAGACCCAGTACTTC
CDR3 protein: CASSPPTGGGETQYF

D gene: NA
V gene: TRBV12-3/TRBV12-4
clone size: NA
J gene: TRBJ1-6
CDR3 DNA: TGCGCCAGCAGCCGGGAATTGTTTGTTTCACCCCTCCACTTT
CDR3 protein: CASSRELFVSPLHF

D gene: NA
V gene: TRBV11-2
clone size: many
J gene: TRBJ1-2
CDR3 DNA: TGTGCCAGCAGCATTCCGGGCCGGCGCTATGGCTACACCTTC
CDR3 protein: CASSIPGRRYGYTF

D gene: NA
V gene: TRBV11-2
clone size: few
J gene: TRBJ1-6
CDR3 DNA: TGTGCCAGCAGCTTATTTGGGGCCATCTATAATTCACCCCTCCACTTT
CDR3 protein: CASSLFGAIYNSPLHF

D gene: NA
V gene: TRBV6-2/TRBV6-3
clone size: many
J gene: TRBJ2-7
CDR3 DNA: TGTGCCAGCAGTCACTCCCCCCGGGACGAAATGATCTACGAGCAGTACTTC
CDR3 protein: CASSHSPRDEMIYEQYF

D gene: TRBD1
V gene: TRBV12-3/TRBV12-4
clone size: NA
J gene: TRBJ1-3
CDR3 DNA: TGTGCCAGCAGTCCGCGGGACAGGGGAGGCACCATATATTTT
CDR3 protein: CASSPRDRGGTIYF

D gene: TRBD1
V gene: TRBV5-6
clone size: many
J gene: TRBJ2-1
CDR3 DNA: TGTGCCAGCAGCTCCGGACAGGGGCGGCAGGGGCAGTTCTTC
CDR3 protein: CASSSGQGRQGQFF

D gene: NA
V gene: TRBV7-9
clone size: many
J gene: TRBJ2-1
CDR3 DNA: TGTGCCAGCAGCTTAACCTACGGGAGCTCCTACAATGAGCAGTTCTTC
CDR3 protein: CASSLTYGSSYNEQFF

D gene: NA
V gene: TRBV12-3/TRBV12-4
clone size: many
J gene: TRBJ2-5
CDR3 DNA: TGTGCCAGCAGTTTATCAGCCCAAGAGACCCAGTACTTC
CDR3 protein: CASSLSAQETQYF

D gene: NA
V gene: TRBV18
clone size: NA
J gene: TRBJ1-2
CDR3 DNA: TGTGCCAGCTCTCTACGCAGGGAAAACTATGGCTACACCTTC
CDR3 protein: CASSLRRENYGYTF

D gene: NA
V gene: TRBV7-9
clone size: NA
J gene: TRBJ1-2
CDR3 DNA: TGTGCCATACAGGCGGGAGACTATGGCTACACCTTC
CDR3 protein: CAIQAGDYGYTF

D gene: NA
V gene: TRBV7-9
clone size: few
J gene: TRBJ1-1
CDR3 DNA: TGTGCCAGCAGCTTCCCGAAGACAGGGAACACTGAAGCTTTCTTT
CDR3 protein: CASSFPKTGNTEAFF

D gene: TRBD2
V gene: TRBV11-2
clone size: few
J gene: TRBJ2-7
CDR3 DNA: TGTGCCAGCAGCTTAGAACTAGCGGGACTCGAGCAGTACTTC
CDR3 protein: CASSLELAGLEQYF

D gene: TRBD1
V gene: TRBV7-9
clone size: NA
J gene: TRBJ2-5
CDR3 DNA: TGTGCCAGCAGCTTAGGTTCCCGGACAGGGGGAGAGACCCAGTACTTC
CDR3 protein: CASSLGSRTGGETQYF

D gene: TRBD1
V gene: TRBV7-2
clone size: few
J gene: TRBJ1-5
CDR3 DNA: TGTGCCAGCAGCTCGACAGGGGTAAGCAATCAGCCCCAGCATTTT
CDR3 protein: CASSSTGVSNQPQHF

D gene: NA
V gene: TRBV7-9
clone size: many
J gene: TRBJ2-7
CDR3 DNA: TGTGCCAGCAGCTTAGTTGGGACGGAATACGAGCAGTACTTC
CDR3 protein: CASSLVGTEYEQYF

D gene: NA
V gene: TRBV6-1
clone size: NA
J gene: TRBJ1-2
CDR3 DNA: TGTGCCAGCAGTGAAGGTCTGGAGCCGGGTGGCTACACCTTC
CDR3 protein: CASSEGLEPGGYTF

D gene: TRBD1
V gene: TRBV3-1
clone size: NA
J gene: TRBJ1-1
CDR3 DNA: TGTGCCAGCAGCCCCATACAGGGGGCGAGAACTGAAGCTTTCTTT
CDR3 protein: CASSPIQGARTEAFF

D gene: NA
V gene: TRBV3-1
clone size: many
J gene: TRBJ1-2
CDR3 DNA: TGTGCCAGCAGCCAAGGGGCCGTCTATGGCTACACCTTC
CDR3 protein: CASSQGAVYGYTF

D gene: NA
V gene: TRBV12-3/TRBV12-4
clone size: many
J gene: TRBJ2-1
CDR3 DNA: TGTGCCAGCAGTCAGGAGGGCTTCAGCAATGAGCAGTTCTTC
CDR3 protein: CASSQEGFSNEQFF

D gene: NA
V gene: TRBV20-1
clone size: many
J gene: TRBJ2-1
CDR3 DNA: TGCAGTGCTAGGCAAACTAGTTTAGGGGAGCAGTTCTTC
CDR3 protein: CSARQTSLGEQFF

D gene: NA
V gene: TRBV28
clone size: few
J gene: TRBJ2-5
CDR3 DNA: TGTGCCAGCAGTTTCGGTTCTCCGGGGTCAGAGACCCAGTACTTC
CDR3 protein: CASSFGSPGSETQYF

D gene: NA
V gene: TRBV3-1
clone size: many
J gene: TRBJ2-2
CDR3 DNA: TGTGCCAGCAGCCAAGGTCGAGGCGTCAACACCGGGGAGCTGTTTTTT
CDR3 protein: CASSQGRGVNTGELFF

D gene: NA
V gene: TRBV5-5
clone size: NA
J gene: TRBJ2-1
CDR3 DNA: TGTGCCAGCAGCTTGGTTGATATCCTGGAGGGCGATGAGCAGTTCTTC
CDR3 protein: CASSLVDILEGDEQFF

D gene: NA
V gene: TRBV11-2
clone size: many
J gene: TRBJ1-2
CDR3 DNA: TGTGCCAGCAGCCCCCCTGGGAAAGGATCTCATGGCTACACCTTC
CDR3 protein: CASSPPGKGSHGYTF

D gene: TRBD2
V gene: TRBV20-1
clone size: many
J gene: TRBJ2-3
CDR3 DNA: TGCAGTGCTAGATCCGGACTAGCCGGCACAGATACGCAGTATTTT
CDR3 protein: CSARSGLAGTDTQYF

D gene: TRBD1
V gene: TRBV11-2
clone size: many
J gene: TRBJ2-7
CDR3 DNA: TGTGCCAGCAGCCCAGGGACAGGACCCTACGAGCAGTACTTC
CDR3 protein: CASSPGTGPYEQYF

D gene: NA
V gene: TRBV29-1
clone size: many
J gene: TRBJ1-1
CDR3 DNA: TGCAGCGTTGAACCCAGGGTGGGGGACACTGAAGCTTTCTTT
CDR3 protein: CSVEPRVGDTEAFF

D gene: TRBD1
V gene: TRBV6-5
clone size: many
J gene: TRBJ1-2
CDR3 DNA: TGTGCCAGCAGCCGCGGACAGGGCGGTGGCTACACCTTC
CDR3 protein: CASSRGQGGGYTF

D gene: NA
V gene: TRBV6-1
clone size: many
J gene: TRBJ2-2
CDR3 DNA: TGTGCCAGCAGTGAAGAAAGACGGAAGAACACCGGGGAGCTGTTTTTT
CDR3 protein: CASSEERRKNTGELFF

D gene: NA
V gene: TRBV5-4
clone size: NA
J gene: TRBJ2-1
CDR3 DNA: TGTGCCAGCAGCTCGACCAATGAGCAGTTCTTC
CDR3 protein: CASSSTNEQFF

D gene: TRBD1
V gene: TRBV20-1
clone size: few
J gene: TRBJ1-1
CDR3 DNA: TGCAGTGCTAGGGAAACAGGGGACACTGAAGCTTTCTTT
CDR3 protein: CSARETGDTEAFF

D gene: NA
V gene: TRBV20-1
clone size: few
J gene: TRBJ1-2
CDR3 DNA: TGCAGTGCTAGAGATGAGAGGACAGTGATACGGAGCTACACCTTC
CDR3 protein: CSARDERTVIRSYTF

D gene: NA
V gene: TRBV10-2
clone size: NA
J gene: TRBJ2-2
CDR3 DNA: TGCGCCAGCAGTGAAAGGGGGGGGCGCACGACCGGGGAGCTGTTTTTT
CDR3 protein: CASSERGGRTTGELFF

D gene: NA
V gene: TRBV29-1
clone size: NA
J gene: TRBJ1-1
CDR3 DNA: TGCAGCGTTGAAAAAATTGGGGGGGCGCTAGAAGCTTTCTTT
CDR3 protein: CSVEKIGGALEAFF

D gene: TRBD1
V gene: TRBV7-2
clone size: NA
J gene: TRBJ1-1
CDR3 DNA: TGTGCCAGCAAACTTCTCACAGGGGTCACTGAAGCTTTCTTT
CDR3 protein: CASKLLTGVTEAFF

D gene: NA
V gene: TRBV19
clone size: NA
J gene: TRBJ2-1
CDR3 DNA: TGTGCCAGTACCCCTTCGGGCAGAAGCTCCTACAATGAGCAGTTCTTC
CDR3 protein: CASTPSGRSSYNEQFF

D gene: NA
V gene: TRBV6-2/TRBV6-3
clone size: many
J gene: TRBJ1-5
CDR3 DNA: TGTGCCAGCAGCCGTGTGACGGAAGGCAATCAGCCCCAGCATTTT
CDR3 protein: CASSRVTEGNQPQHF

D gene: NA
V gene: TRBV7-6
clone size: NA
J gene: TRBJ2-5
CDR3 DNA: TGTGCCAGCAGCTTAATCGGTCTAGAGACCCAGTACTTC
CDR3 protein: CASSLIGLETQYF

D gene: NA
V gene: TRBV11-2
clone size: NA
J gene: TRBJ2-3
CDR3 DNA: TGTGCCAGCAGCTTAGAGTCGGCACTAGCTTCGCAGTATTTT
CDR3 protein: CASSLESALASQYF

D gene: TRBD1
V gene: TRBV7-2
clone size: NA
J gene: TRBJ2-1
CDR3 DNA: TGTGCCAGCAGCCGGGACAGTTTCTCCTACAATGAGCAGTTCTTC
CDR3 protein: CASSRDSFSYNEQFF

D gene: NA
V gene: TRBV6-6
clone size: many
J gene: TRBJ2-5
CDR3 DNA: TGTGCCAGCAGTTACACCGAGACCCAGTACTTC
CDR3 protein: CASSYTETQYF